Presented here are 30 T cell receptor beta chains from one specimen sequenced in a study of T cells in Graves' hyperthyroidism and ophthalmopathy. Amplification of TCR beta CDR3 regions was performed using RNA transcripts as template. Using the HTBI primer set, a first-round RT-PCR was run on the TCR CDR3. TCRdb re-analysed the multiplex PCR reads in MiXCR, keeping a single row per CDR3 protein. The repertoire holds roughly 360,000 distinct CDR3 sequences, with about 14% as singletons. Sequenced sample: blood. The receptors shown here come from a man aged 25 to 40 with Graves' hyperthyroidism that later progressed to Graves' ophthalmopathy.

The CDR3 protein is CSARDFRASGGTYNEQFF. DNA for the CDR3: TGCAGTGCTAGAGATTTTAGGGCCTCGGGGGGAACATACAATGAGCAGTTCTTC. The gene calls are TRBV20-1 and TRBJ2-1; 7 bases line up with TRBD2. From germline, CDR1 is DFQATT and CDR2 SNEGSKA (reference sequence). The CDR3 extends over 18 amino acids. V dropped 0 bases and J dropped 4; count of bases not matched to a gene: 15.

In this sample, this clonotype turned up many times. V and J are TRBV27 and TRBJ1-2, with D possibly being TRBD1 (5 bases). The CDR3 totals 14 residues. Between the trimmed V and J ends, which lost 6 bases and 5 bases, there was a span of 16 bases. Germline V CDR1 and CDR2: MNHEY, SMNVEV (reference sequence). CDR3 bases: TGTGCCAGCAGACTGGCAGCGGGGACGTATGGCTACACCTTC. Its protein is CASRLAAGTYGYTF.

Concerning this clonotype: Compared with germline, one end of the junction differs, possibly owing to a read error. CDR3 DNA: TGTGCCAACAGCTTCGCAGACTACGAGCAGTACTTC. Amino acids: CANSFADYEQYF. The chain employs TRBV11-2 and TRBJ2-7; no definite D call. Per the germline V gene, CDR1 is SGHAT and CDR2 is FQNNGV. The length of the CDR3 is 12 residues.

This clonotype was observed many times. This chain uses TRBV12-3 or TRBV12-4 with TRBJ2-7; 8 positions match TRBD1. The CDR3 spans 14 residues. The V gene end was trimmed by 4 bases and the J gene end by 6 bases; junction bases not matched to a gene: 8. The CDR3 is CASSSTGGISEQYF. The CDR3 DNA reads as TGTGCCAGCAGTTCAACAGGGGGGATAAGCGAGCAGTACTTC.

The J gene is TRBJ2-1, the V gene TRBV7-2; D possibly uses TRBD1 or TRBD2 (5 bases each). Trimming shortened V by 3 bases and J by 7 bases, and 16 bases separated the two germline ends. This CDR3 is built from 15 residues. Germline loops: CDR1 SGHTA, CDR2 FQGNSA. CDR3 DNA sequence: TGTGCCAGCAGCTTTTTTCCCAGCTGGGGGAATGAGCAGTTCTTC. It encodes CASSFFPSWGNEQFF.

In its sample, this clonotype was seen a few times. The chain links TRBV15 to TRBJ2-6, with no clear D. This CDR3 is built from 16 residues. The germline V and J ends were trimmed by 0 bases and 0 bases, with 6 bases remaining between them. Germline loops: CDR1 LNHNV, CDR2 YYDKDF (reference sequence). The chain's CDR3 is CATSRDLGSGANVLTF. CDR3 nucleotide sequence: TGTGCCACCAGCAGAGATCTGGGCTCTGGGGCCAACGTCCTGACTTTC.

This sequence joins TRBV3-1 and TRBJ1-6, with D perhaps matching TRBD1 (6 bases). This CDR3 is built from 16 residues. Trimming pared 7 bases from V and 3 bases from J, leaving 16 bases between. The V gene's germline CDR1 is LGHDT and CDR2 YNNKEL (reference sequence). The CDR3 is CASKQTGTSYNSPLHF. The CDR3 DNA is TGTGCCAGCAAGCAAACAGGGACCAGCTATAATTCACCCCTCCACTTT.

This clonotype was counted many times. CDR3 sequence (DNA): TGCAGTGCTGCAGGGGCCCTGGCCAAAAACATTCAGTACTTC. Translation: CSAAGALAKNIQYF. V gene TRBV20-1 combines with J gene TRBJ2-4, with D possibly matching TRBD1 (6 bases). This CDR3 has 14 residues. Trimming cost V 5 bases and J 1 base, with 12 bases left between them. Germline-derived CDR1 and CDR2 are DFQATT and SNEGSKA (reference sequence).

To note about this clonotype: Relative to the germline gene, one junction end is altered; a read error may explain this. The chain couples TRBV7-9 to TRBJ1-3; D call uncertain. CDR3 length: 12 amino acids. CDR1 is SEHNR, CDR2 FQNEAQ, per germline (reference sequence). CDR3 region: CASSPDARPPNF. The DNA of the CDR3 is TGTGCCAGCAGCCCGGACGCACGCCCGCCTAATTTT.

This clonotype showed up many times. CDR3 residues: CASSFSSGGEETQYF. The CDR3 coding sequence is TGTGCCAGCAGTTTCTCTAGCGGGGGGGAAGAGACCCAGTACTTC. This chain links TRBV28 with TRBJ2-5; 12 bases align to TRBD2. The CDR3 length is 15 residues. The V segment lost 3 bases and the J segment 3 bases; nucleotides outside the gene matches: 2. Germline CDR1 is MDHEN and CDR2 is SYDVKM. Combining the CDR3 with reference TRBV28 and TRBJ2-5 gives the whole variable domain DVKVTQSSRYLVKRTGEKVFLECVQDMDHENMFWYRQDPGLGLRLIYFSYDVKMKEKGDIPEGYSVSREKKERFSLILESASTNQTSMYLCASSFSSGGEETQYFGPGTRLLVL.

This clonotype occurred many times. The chain recombines TRBV5-1 with TRBJ2-1, with D tentatively TRBD1 or TRBD2 (5 bases each). V lost 4 bases and J lost 5, with 19 bases in between. CDR3 length equals 16 residues. Looked up from germline, CDR1 is SGHRS and CDR2 is YFSETQ. As DNA, the CDR3 is TGCGCCAGCAGCGCCTCCCCCGGGACCGTGAACAATGAGCAGTTCTTC. Translating gives CASSASPGTVNNEQFF.

In this sample, this clonotype turned up a few times. V usage is TRBV10-3 and J usage is TRBJ2-2; a weak D match, TRBD1 (6 bases). Germline lookup yields CDR1 ENHRY and CDR2 SYGVKD. This CDR3 is 14 amino acids long. Trimming removed 4 bases from V and 5 bases from J, with 11 bases in between. The CDR3 is CAISGDILTGELFF. As DNA, the CDR3 is TGTGCCATCAGTGGGGACATTTTAACCGGGGAGCTGTTTTTT.

V usage is TRBV5-1 and J usage is TRBJ2-1; TRBD2 agrees at 8 bases. The CDR3 contains 15 residues. V lost 1 base to trimming and J lost 6 bases; unmatched junction nucleotides: 6. Germline V gene lookup returns CDR1 SGHRS and CDR2 YFSETQ. CDR3 in DNA: TGCGCCAGCAGCTTGAGCGGGGGCTACCTCAATGAGCAGTTCTTC. Protein sequence: CASSLSGGYLNEQFF.

This clonotype was seen ten or more times. The V and J genes are TRBV12-3 or TRBV12-4 and TRBJ1-3, with D unresolved. The CDR3 contains 12 residues. Trimming cost V 6 bases and J 0 bases, with 3 bases left between them. CDR3: CASSYSGNTIYF. CDR3 nucleotide sequence: TGTGCCAGCAGCTACTCTGGAAACACCATATATTTT.

The gene calls are TRBV27 and TRBJ2-3; 7 bases fit TRBD1. J was trimmed by 1 base and V by 2 bases; bases with no gene match: 3. The germline V gene encodes CDR1 MNHEY and CDR2 SMNVEV (reference sequence). The CDR3 is made up of 15 amino acids. CDR3 sequence reads: CASSLPGTGTDTQYF. CDR3 coding DNA: TGTGCCAGCAGTTTACCCGGGACAGGCACAGATACGCAGTATTTT.

There are many counts of this clonotype. V gene TRBV3-1 combines with J gene TRBJ2-2, with D possibly being TRBD1 (6 bases). V was cut by 6 bases and J by 7 bases, with 9 bases left in between. The CDR3 is made up of 12 amino acids. CDR1 is LGHDT, CDR2 YNNKEL, per germline (reference sequence). The CDR3 here is CASRQGSGELFF. The CDR3 DNA reads TGTGCCAGCAGACAGGGTAGCGGGGAGCTGTTTTTT.

This clonotype occurred a few times. The CDR3 is CAISRDSSNYGYTF. Here the CDR3 DNA reads TGTGCCATCAGTAGGGACAGTTCTAACTATGGCTACACCTTC. V is TRBV10-3 and J is TRBJ1-2; TRBD1 matches at 7 bases. This CDR3 has 14 amino acids. From germline, CDR1 is ENHRY and CDR2 SYGVKD. With V trimmed by 5 bases and J by 0 bases, 3 bases remained unmatched.

This clonotype occurred many times. The chain links TRBV28 to TRBJ1-5; D gene ambiguous. V was shortened by 4 bases and J by 9 bases, with 7 bases between the two germline ends. The germline gives CDR1 MDHEN, CDR2 SYDVKM. This CDR3 has 11 amino acids. CDR3 sequence: CASSSFWPQHF. The CDR3 coding sequence is TGTGCCAGCAGTTCTTTTTGGCCCCAGCATTTT.

The rearrangement links TRBV6-1 to TRBJ1-2, with 9 positions matching TRBD1. Losses at the gene ends were 8 bases for V and 6 bases for J; bases not matched to a gene: 10. Per germline, CDR1 MNHNS and CDR2 SASEGT. The CDR3 contains 14 residues. The CDR3 here is CASRNRGRGDGYTF. The CDR3 DNA reads as TGTGCCAGCCGGAACAGGGGGCGAGGAGATGGCTACACCTTC.

This clonotype appeared many times. The gene calls are TRBV12-3 or TRBV12-4 and TRBJ2-1; 9 bases align to TRBD2. The CDR3 consists of 19 residues. Trimming at V came to 8 bases and at J to 0 bases, leaving 17 bases not matched to a gene. CDR3 residues: CASYPGPSGGPSSYNEQFF. The CDR3 bases are TGTGCCAGCTACCCAGGTCCCAGCGGGGGGCCCAGCTCCTACAATGAGCAGTTCTTC.

This clonotype showed up just a few times. The chain links TRBV30 to TRBJ2-2; no reliable D call. The CDR3 runs to 13 residues. Trimming cost V 2 bases and J 7 bases, with 11 bases left between them. Germline V gives CDR1 GTSNPN, CDR2 SVGIG (reference sequence). CDR3 loop: CAWSPEPHGELFF. CDR3 in DNA: TGTGCCTGGAGTCCCGAACCCCACGGGGAGCTGTTTTTT.

This chain joins TRBV29-1 and TRBJ2-4; tentative D call: TRBD1 (6 bases). The germline V and J ends were trimmed by 6 bases and 0 bases, with 9 bases remaining between them. Per the germline V gene, CDR1 is SQVTM and CDR2 is ANQGSEA. This CDR3 spans 13 amino acids. Written as DNA, the CDR3 is TGCAGCGTCCAGGGGCGAGCCAAAAACATTCAGTACTTC. Residues: CSVQGRAKNIQYF. Combining the CDR3 with reference TRBV29-1 and TRBJ2-4 gives the whole variable domain SAVISQKPSRDICQRGTSLTIQCQVDSQVTMMFWYRQQPGQSLTLIATANQGSEATYESGFVIDKFPISRPNLTFSTLTVSNMSPEDSSIYLCSVQGRAKNIQYFGAGTRLSVL.

The J gene is TRBJ2-3, the V gene TRBV30; unclear D gene. Per germline, CDR1 GTSNPN and CDR2 SVGIG (reference sequence). The CDR3 totals 15 residues. Trimming left V 5 bases short and J 2 bases short, with 17 bases between. Here the CDR3 DNA reads TGTGCCTGGTCGGACGGTAATCGACTCACAGATACGCAGTATTTT. It yields the protein CAWSDGNRLTDTQYF.

The sample holds many counts of this clonotype. The chain has TRBV11-2 and TRBJ2-3; D is uncertain. CDR1 is SGHAT and CDR2 is FQNNGV in the germline V gene. V shed 2 bases and J shed 0 bases, with 9 bases lying between them. This CDR3 contains 15 residues. CDR3 in amino acids: CASSLLVGSTDTQYF. In DNA form, the CDR3 reads TGTGCCAGCAGCTTATTGGTTGGTAGCACAGATACGCAGTATTTT. The whole variable domain, remainder taken from reference TRBV11-2 and TRBJ2-3, is EAGVAQSPRYKIIEKRQSVAFWCNPISGHATLYWYQQILGQGPKLLIQFQNNGVVDDSQLPKDRFSAERLKGVDSTLKIQPAKLEDSAVYLCASSLLVGSTDTQYFGPGTRLTVL.

This clonotype was seen ten or more times. The chain uses TRBV20-1 and TRBJ2-7; D call uncertain. Trimming shortened V by 3 bases and J by 3 bases, and 12 bases separated the two germline ends. The CDR3 has 13 residues. Germline CDR1 DFQATT, CDR2 SNEGSKA (reference sequence). CDR3 sequence: CSARSFRSYEQYF. The CDR3 DNA follows: TGCAGTGCTAGGTCCTTCAGGAGCTACGAGCAGTACTTC.

This chain links TRBV5-1 with TRBJ2-7; D is possibly TRBD1 (5 bases). The V end lost 4 bases, the J end lost 3 bases, and 17 bases lay between the germline ends. The CDR3 is made up of 15 amino acids. Germline loops: CDR1 SGHRS, CDR2 YFSETQ. CDR3 nucleotide sequence: TGCGCCAGCAGCCCGAGTACAGGACGCAGCTACGAGCAGTACTTC. It yields the protein CASSPSTGRSYEQYF.

This clonotype was recorded at least ten times. The chain combines TRBV28 with TRBJ1-5; D gene uncertain. In germline, CDR1 is MDHEN, CDR2 SYDVKM. V gave up 4 bases and J gave up 2 bases, with 9 bases separating them. The CDR3 sequence is 14 residues long. As DNA, the CDR3 is TGTGCCAGCAGTTCGGACGGAGGCAATCAGCCCCAGCATTTT. This gives the protein CASSSDGGNQPQHF.

This clonotype was seen repeatedly, ten times or more. This chain links TRBV28 with TRBJ2-5, with TRBD1 matching 8 bases. This CDR3 is 15 amino acids long. J was trimmed by 5 bases and V by 6 bases; bases with no gene match: 11. Germline V lookup: CDR1 MDHEN, CDR2 SYDVKM. CDR3: CASRPDRGWGETQYF. CDR3 coding DNA: TGTGCCAGCAGACCTGACAGGGGCTGGGGTGAGACCCAGTACTTC.

This clonotype was found many times. The junction and the germline gene differ at one end; a read error may be behind it. V gene TRBV5-1 combines with J gene TRBJ2-7; the D is unclear. Germline loops: CDR1 SGHRS, CDR2 YFSETQ. CDR3 length equals 12 residues. This chain's CDR3 is CASSLLGYEQYF. DNA of the CDR3: TGTGCCAGCAGTTTATTGGGCTACGAGCAGTACTTC.

This clonotype was observed a few times. The chain uses TRBV6-2 or TRBV6-3 and TRBJ2-1; 8 bases align to TRBD2. The length of the CDR3 is 16 residues. Germline lookup yields CDR1 MNHEY and CDR2 SVGEGT. Trimming removed 6 bases from V and 4 bases from J; junction bases left unmatched: 11. Here the CDR3 DNA reads TGTGCCAGCAGACCGAGAGGTACTAGCGGATACAATGAGCAGTTCTTC. Translated, it gives CASRPRGTSGYNEQFF.